The T cell receptor beta chain described here comes from a study of chemoradiotherapy in HPV16-positive cancers. Clones were sequenced by immunoSEQ multiplex PCR, and TCRdb holds only the in-frame ones, with some missing. The sample has about 7,600 clones; about 86% are singletons. Germline values: CDR1 LNHDA, CDR2 SQIVND (reference sequence). The V and J ends lost 1 base and 1 base respectively, with 8 bases between them. CDR3 length: 15 residues. This receptor was obtained from a human donor with HPV-associated anogenital cancer. The input for sequencing was blood, taken from a patient who underwent chemoradiotherapy. This chain links TRBV19 with TRBJ1-3; no firm D call. The CDR3 reads CASSIAGSSGNTIYF. The CDR3 nucleotides read TGTGCCAGTAGTATAGCGGGATCTTCTGGAAACACCATATATTTT.